This T cell receptor beta chain was profiled in a study of immune characterization of retroperitoneal liposarcoma. Germline V CDR1 and CDR2: MNHNS, SASEGT. The CDR3 sequence is 15 residues long. With 8 bases removed from V and 0 bases from J, the gap between germline ends came to 11 bases. TCRdb reanalysed the PCR reads using MiXCR and keeps one entry per CDR3 protein. The table lists some 7,000 distinct CDR3 sequences, about 40% of them singletons, with more than 9% in the top ten. This clonotype is deemed large (0.1 to 1%). The source of this sequence is a male donor with retroperitoneal liposarcoma. Sequences were obtained from tumor tissue. V is TRBV6-1 and J is TRBJ2-6; D gene ambiguous. The CDR3 reads CASRPDRSGANVLTF. CDR3 DNA: TGTGCCAGCCGCCCGGACCGCTCTGGGGCCAACGTCCTGACTTTC.